Presented here are 18 T cell receptor beta chains from one specimen sequenced in a study of blood T cell repertoires in COVID-19. Sequencing used immunoSEQ multiplex PCR; TCRdb keeps in-frame clones, though not all of them. The sample has about 220,000 clones; around 83% are singletons. Sequencing used peripheral blood. These receptors all come from a man aged 45-65 years who had recovered from COVID-19.

This clone was found once. The J gene is TRBJ2-7, the V gene TRBV19; 10 nucleotides match TRBD2. The CDR3 contains 14 residues. The germline V gene has CDR1 LNHDA and CDR2 SQIVND (reference sequence). V dropped 5 bases and J dropped 7; count of bases not matched to a gene: 8. The CDR3 region is CASSVSSGSGEQYF. The CDR3 DNA follows: TGTGCCAGTAGTGTGTCTAGCGGGAGTGGGGAGCAGTACTTC.

The J gene is TRBJ1-6, the V gene TRBV28, with 7 bases matching TRBD1. The germline CDR1 and CDR2 sequences are MDHEN and SYDVKM. This CDR3 has 15 amino acids. V shed 7 bases and J 3 bases; nucleotides not matched to a gene: 6. The CDR3 is CASKGGQNYNSPLHF. The CDR3 nucleotides are TGTGCCAGCAAGGGGGGACAGAACTATAATTCACCCCTCCACTTT.

This chain joins TRBV7-9 and TRBJ2-7; TRBD1 agrees at 11 bases. The CDR3 covers 16 residues. Germline CDR1 is SEHNR and CDR2 is FQNEAQ (reference sequence). V was pared by 5 bases and J by 3 bases, with 9 bases of the junction left unmatched. The chain's CDR3 is CASSGRRTGGSYEQYF. CDR3 nucleotides: TGTGCCAGCAGCGGCAGACGGACAGGGGGCAGCTACGAGCAGTACTTC.

The chain combines TRBV7-2 with TRBJ2-7; the D gene is possibly TRBD1 (6 bases). V gave up 5 bases and J gave up 3 bases, with 14 bases separating them. Germline CDR1 and CDR2: SGHTA and FQGNSA. CDR3 length: 14 residues. The CDR3 sequence is CASSPPDSFYEQYF. The CDR3, as DNA: TGTGCCAGCAGCCCCCCGGACAGCTTCTACGAGCAGTACTTC.

The chain is built from TRBV5-8 and TRBJ1-2, with 7 bases aligning to TRBD1. Trimming took 4 bases from V and 2 from J; bases not matched to a gene: 11. The CDR3 loop spans 16 amino acids. Germline assignment: CDR1 SGHTS and CDR2 YDEGEE. The DNA of the CDR3 is TGTGCCAGCAGCCCCAGTGCCGGGACAGTCAACTATGGCTACACCTTC. This sequence encodes CASSPSAGTVNYGYTF.

This clone was detected once. CDR3 nucleotides: TGTGCCAGCAGTTTATTGGCAGGGGTTAACTATGGCTACACCTTC. Translated: CASSLLAGVNYGYTF. The V and J genes are TRBV28 and TRBJ1-2, with D possibly being TRBD1 (6 bases). The CDR3 is made up of 15 amino acids. V shed 1 base and J shed 1 base, with 10 bases lying between them. Germline CDR1 and CDR2: MDHEN and SYDVKM.

This clone appeared a single time. Distinct nucleotide sequences in the sample also encode this CDR3. The CDR3 nucleotides are TGTGCCAGCTCACCACGAGGGACCGGGGAGCTGTTTTTT. This codes for CASSPRGTGELFF. This rearrangement joins TRBV18 to TRBJ2-2, with a weak D call TRBD2 (5 bases). Germline V CDR1 and CDR2: KGHSH, LQKENI. This CDR3 is 13 amino acids long. V was cut by 1 base and J by 5 bases, with 5 bases left in between. Using reference TRBV18 and TRBJ2-2 for the parts outside the CDR3, the full variable domain is NAGVMQNPRHLVRRRGQEARLRCSPMKGHSHVYWYRQLPEEGLKFMVYLQKENIIDESGMPKERFSAEFPKEGPSILRIQQVVRGDSAAYFCASSPRGTGELFFGEGSRLTVL.

The chain has TRBV6-5 and TRBJ2-1; 12 nucleotides agree with TRBD2. CDR3 length: 16 amino acids. V dropped 4 bases and J dropped 10; count of bases not matched to a gene: 11. Germline assignment: CDR1 MNHEY and CDR2 SVGAGI. The CDR3 DNA reads TGTGCCAGCAGTTCAGGGTCTAGCGGGAGGGCCGGGGAGCAGTTCTTC. This encodes CASSSGSSGRAGEQFF.

The V and J genes are TRBV7-2 and TRBJ1-2; tentatively, D is TRBD1 (6 bases). With 1 base removed from V and 2 bases from J, the gap between germline ends came to 11 bases. This CDR3 contains 15 residues. The germline CDR1 and CDR2 sequences are SGHTA and FQGNSA. CDR3 region: CASSLVPGENYGYTF. The CDR3 nucleotides read TGTGCCAGCAGCTTAGTTCCAGGGGAGAACTATGGCTACACCTTC.

The chain combines TRBV7-8 with TRBJ1-2; TRBD1 aligns across 8 bases. After removal of 5 bases from V and 6 bases from J, the junction contained 8 bases not matched to a gene. Germline CDR1 SGHVS, CDR2 FQNEAQ. CDR3 size: 14 residues. The CDR3, as DNA: TGTGCCAGCAGCCCATCAACAGGGGGGGATGGCTACACCTTC. Translating it yields CASSPSTGGDGYTF.

The chain couples TRBV18 to TRBJ2-7; 14 bases map to TRBD2. The CDR3 is made up of 16 amino acids. Germline V gives CDR1 KGHSH, CDR2 LQKENI. Trimming took 3 bases from V and 5 from J; bases not matched to a gene: 6. CDR3 coding DNA: TGTGCCAGCTCACCCCCGGGACTAGCGGGAGACCACGAGCAGTACTTC. This gives the protein CASSPPGLAGDHEQYF.

V and J are TRBV10-3 and TRBJ1-1, with D possibly being TRBD1 (5 bases). CDR3 length equals 14 residues. The V gene's germline CDR1 is ENHRY and CDR2 SYGVKD. V lost 0 bases and J 5 bases, leaving 10 bases between the germline ends. As DNA, the CDR3 is TGTGCCATCAGTGAGTCCGCAGGGCGGACTGAAGCTTTCTTT. The encoded protein is CAISESAGRTEAFF.

The rearrangement joins TRBV28 to TRBJ2-3; 10 nucleotides match TRBD2. V lost 5 bases to trimming and J lost 0 bases; unmatched junction nucleotides: 8. CDR1 is MDHEN, CDR2 SYDVKM, per germline. CDR3 size: 17 residues. The CDR3 nucleotides read TGTGCCAGCAGTCCATCACTAGCGGGGCGTAGCACAGATACGCAGTATTTT. Translation gives CASSPSLAGRSTDTQYF.

In DNA form, the CDR3 reads TGTGCCAGCAGCTTAGACAGGGGAAGGGGTGAGCAGTTCTTC. Amino acids: CASSLDRGRGEQFF. This chain links TRBV11-2 with TRBJ2-1; a weak D match, TRBD1 (6 bases). From germline, CDR1 is SGHAT and CDR2 FQNNGV. This CDR3 has 14 amino acids. V was shortened by 0 bases and J by 9 bases, with 12 bases between the two germline ends. The complete variable domain, with remaining parts taken from reference TRBV11-2 and TRBJ2-1, reads EAGVAQSPRYKIIEKRQSVAFWCNPISGHATLYWYQQILGQGPKLLIQFQNNGVVDDSQLPKDRFSAERLKGVDSTLKIQPAKLEDSAVYLCASSLDRGRGEQFFGPGTRLTVL.

The V call is TRBV27, the J call TRBJ1-3; 7 nucleotides match TRBD1. This CDR3 contains 14 residues. CDR1 and CDR2 from the germline V gene are MNHEY and SMNVEV (reference sequence). The trim removed 4 bases at V and 4 bases at J, leaving 4 bases unmatched. The CDR3: CASSSPGQGNTIYF. CDR3 in DNA: TGTGCCAGCAGTTCACCGGGACAGGGAAACACCATATATTTT.

This chain uses TRBV28 with TRBJ1-5, with 7 bases identical to TRBD1. Trimming cost V 9 bases and J 2 bases; bases outside gene matches: 7. Germline V gene sequence: CDR1 MDHEN, CDR2 SYDVKM. This CDR3 spans 14 amino acids. The CDR3 sequence: CASMTGSRNQPQHF. The CDR3 DNA sequence: TGTGCCAGTATGACAGGGTCTCGCAATCAGCCCCAGCATTTT. The variable domain in full, completed from reference TRBV28 and TRBJ1-5, reads DVKVTQSSRYLVKRTGEKVFLECVQDMDHENMFWYRQDPGLGLRLIYFSYDVKMKEKGDIPEGYSVSREKKERFSLILESASTNQTSMYLCASMTGSRNQPQHFGDGTRLSIL.

V usage is TRBV6-5 and J usage is TRBJ1-6; a possible D gene is TRBD1 (6 bases). The CDR3 covers 16 residues. The germline V gene encodes CDR1 MNHEY and CDR2 SVGAGI. V lost 4 bases and J lost 0, with 10 bases in between. This CDR3 reads CASSSLDSSYNSPLHF. DNA for the CDR3: TGTGCCAGCAGTTCATTGGACAGCTCCTATAATTCACCCCTCCACTTT.

The chain has TRBV9 and TRBJ1-1, with D perhaps matching TRBD1 (6 bases). CDR1 and CDR2 (germline): SGDLS, YYNGEE. Trimming pared 2 bases from V and 3 bases from J, leaving 11 bases between. CDR3 length: 14 residues. The CDR3 DNA reads TGTGCCAGCAGCGTCCTTTGGACAGACACTGAAGCTTTCTTT. Encoded protein: CASSVLWTDTEAFF.